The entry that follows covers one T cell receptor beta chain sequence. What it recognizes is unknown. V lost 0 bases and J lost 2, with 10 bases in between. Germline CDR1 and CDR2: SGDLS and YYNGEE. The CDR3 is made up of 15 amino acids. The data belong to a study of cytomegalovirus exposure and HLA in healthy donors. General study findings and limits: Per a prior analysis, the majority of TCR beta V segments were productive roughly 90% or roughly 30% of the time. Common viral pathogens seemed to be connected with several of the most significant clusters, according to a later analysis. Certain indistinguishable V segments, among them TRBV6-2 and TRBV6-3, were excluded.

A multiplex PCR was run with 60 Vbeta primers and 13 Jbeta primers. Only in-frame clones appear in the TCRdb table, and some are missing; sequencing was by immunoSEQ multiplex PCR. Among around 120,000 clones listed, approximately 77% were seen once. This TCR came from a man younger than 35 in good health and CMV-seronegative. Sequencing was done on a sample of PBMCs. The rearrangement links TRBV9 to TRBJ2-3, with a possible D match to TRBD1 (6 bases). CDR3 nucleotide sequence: TGTGCCAGCAGCGTAGTTGGGGGCCCCACAGATACGCAGTATTTT. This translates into CASSVVGGPTDTQYF.